This TCR beta chain came from a study of blood T cell repertoires in COVID-19. Only in-frame clones appear in the TCRdb table, and some are missing; sequencing was by immunoSEQ multiplex PCR. This table holds some 350,000 clones, about 87% found once. Among Cohort 3 donors, those recovered had two negative PCRs, clearance, or symptom resolution. This CDR3 has 15 residues. From germline, CDR1 is ENHRY and CDR2 SYGVKD. V was shortened by 0 bases and J by 1 base, with 9 bases between the two germline ends. This clonotype was sampled from a woman aged 25 to 45 who had recovered from COVID-19. The chain is built from TRBV10-3 and TRBJ1-1; unclear D gene. Sequencing was carried out using PBMCs or T cells enriched from blood (not recorded which). For the CDR3, the DNA is TGTGCCATCAGTGAGTCGATATCCAGGAACACTGAAGCTTTCTTT. This codes for CAISESISRNTEAFF.